These T cell receptor beta chains were read from a single sample in a study of CD8 T cells in Susac syndrome. MiXCR was run by TCRdb on the immunoSEQ multiplex PCR reads, yielding one entry per CDR3 protein. Here the sample spans 95,000 to 150,000 distinct CDR3 sequences, just under 95% being singletons. The sample was CD8+ T cells from PBMCs. Receptor source: a human donor with Susac syndrome. CDR3s include the opening cysteine and the closing phenylalanine or tryptophan. D genes are given only for firm matches. A row's size may be missing; if present it is once, few, many or a size class.

CASSQEYGTIYGYTF,TGCGCCAGCAGCCAAGAATACGGGACAATATATGGCTACACCTTC,few,15,TRBJ1-2,TRBV4-1,NA
CATSRDRDRGSYEQYF,TGTGCCACCAGCAGAGACCGGGACAGGGGCTCCTACGAGCAGTACTTC,NA,16,TRBJ2-7,TRBV15,TRBD1
CASSEPGENQPQHF,TGTGCCAGCAGTGAGCCGGGGGAAAATCAGCCCCAGCATTTT,once,14,TRBJ1-5,TRBV25-1,NA
CASSLTPRTQETQYF,TGTGCCAGCAGCTTAACTCCCCGGACTCAAGAGACCCAGTACTTC,NA,15,TRBJ2-5,TRBV13,NA
CASSFVGTSAFF,TGTGCCAGCAGTTTTGTCGGGACCTCGGCTTTCTTT,NA,12,TRBJ1-1,TRBV27,NA
CSVAGGGYEQYF,TGCAGCGTTGCGGGAGGGGGGTACGAGCAGTACTTC,few,12,TRBJ2-7,TRBV29-1,TRBD2
CASSLYGTANTGELFF,TGTGCCAGCAGCTTATACGGCACAGCGAACACCGGGGAGCTGTTTTTT,NA,16,TRBJ2-2,TRBV7-9,NA
CASIPNHPANYGYTF,TGTGCCAGCATTCCCAACCATCCAGCTAACTATGGCTACACCTTC,once,15,TRBJ1-2,TRBV4-2,NA
CASSQTTSDIQYF,TGCGCCAGCAGCCAGACAACTAGTGACATTCAGTACTTC,NA,13,TRBJ2-4,TRBV4-3,NA
CASSILGTVSSYEQYF,TGTGCCAGCAGTATACTCGGGACAGTTAGCTCCTACGAGCAGTACTTC,NA,16,TRBJ2-7,TRBV2,TRBD1
CASSWAGHDGYTF,TGTGCCAGCAGTTGGGCGGGACACGACGGCTACACCTTC,NA,13,TRBJ1-2,TRBV6-2/TRBV6-3,NA
CSATTHSGNTIYF,TGCAGTGCTACAACCCACTCTGGAAACACCATATATTTT,NA,13,TRBJ1-3,TRBV20-1,NA
CASSPWEGGPYNEQFF,TGTGCCAGCAGCCCTTGGGAGGGGGGACCCTACAATGAGCAGTTCTTC,NA,16,TRBJ2-1,TRBV14,NA
CATSRDAGEETQYF,TGTGCCACCAGCAGAGATGCGGGGGAAGAGACCCAGTACTTC,once,14,TRBJ2-5,TRBV15,TRBD2
CASSEYRQNQPQHF,TGTGCCAGCAGTGAATACCGACAGAATCAGCCCCAGCATTTT,NA,14,TRBJ1-5,TRBV25-1,NA
CASSFLHGEANYGYTF,TGTGCCAGCAGCTTCCTTCACGGGGAAGCTAACTATGGCTACACCTTC,NA,16,TRBJ1-2,TRBV7-9,NA
CASSSGWIGPYNEQFF,TGTGCCAGCAGCTCCGGTTGGATCGGCCCATACAATGAGCAGTTCTTC,NA,16,TRBJ2-1,TRBV7-2,NA
CASSLETGTDTGELFF,TGTGCCAGCAGCTTAGAAACAGGGACCGACACCGGGGAGCTGTTTTTT,NA,16,TRBJ2-2,TRBV13,NA
CSASLTSVVNIQYF,TGCAGTGCTAGCTTGACTAGCGTTGTGAACATTCAGTACTTC,NA,14,TRBJ2-4,TRBV20-1,TRBD2
CASSPTTGLLPDTQYF,TGTGCCAGCAGCCCAACTACGGGACTCCTCCCAGATACGCAGTATTTT,NA,16,TRBJ2-3,TRBV3-1,NA
CAWKWGPGTPSSPLHF,TGTGCCTGGAAGTGGGGGCCCGGGACTCCGAGCTCACCCCTCCACTTT,NA,16,TRBJ1-6,TRBV30,NA
CASSLEGTDKETQYF,TGTGCCAGCAGCTTAGAAGGGACAGATAAAGAGACCCAGTACTTC,NA,15,TRBJ2-5,TRBV7-9,TRBD1
CASSLWEGADTEAFF,TGTGCCAGCAGTTTATGGGAGGGGGCCGACACTGAAGCTTTCTTT,NA,15,TRBJ1-1,TRBV27,TRBD1
CASSLSGMAGKTQYF,TGTGCCAGCAGCTTATCAGGCATGGCCGGAAAGACCCAGTACTTC,NA,15,TRBJ2-5,TRBV7-9,NA
CASSARLQTEHSGANVLTF,TGTGCCAGCAGCGCCCGACTCCAAACCGAGCACTCTGGGGCCAACGTCCTGACTTTC,NA,19,TRBJ2-6,TRBV13,NA
CASSQYREGPTHDSPLHF,TGTGCCAGCAGCCAGTATAGGGAAGGACCGACCCACGATTCACCCCTCCACTTT,NA,18,TRBJ1-6,TRBV14,NA
CASSLQTGAGSYGYTF,TGTGCCAGCAGCCTACAGACAGGGGCGGGGAGCTATGGCTACACCTTC,medium-sized,16,TRBJ1-2,TRBV6-1,TRBD1
CASTTGGREKLFF,TGTGCCAGCACCACAGGGGGCCGGGAAAAACTGTTTTTT,NA,13,TRBJ1-4,TRBV27,TRBD1
CASSPLRGGTEAFF,TGTGCCAGCAGCCCGCTTAGAGGTGGCACTGAAGCTTTCTTT,NA,14,TRBJ1-1,TRBV7-9,NA
CASSPRGDLMGGYTF,TGTGCCAGCAGTCCCAGGGGAGACCTCATGGGTGGCTACACCTTC,NA,15,TRBJ1-2,TRBV27,NA
CASRPRGATDTQYF,TGTGCCAGCAGGCCTAGGGGGGCCACAGATACGCAGTATTTT,NA,14,TRBJ2-3,TRBV13,NA
CASRSTWGTEAFF,TGTGCCAGCCGGTCCACCTGGGGCACTGAAGCTTTCTTT,NA,13,TRBJ1-1,TRBV12-3/TRBV12-4,NA
CASSVAGRQVNTGELFF,TGTGCCAGCAGCGTAGCGGGAAGGCAAGTAAACACCGGGGAGCTGTTTTTT,NA,17,TRBJ2-2,TRBV9,NA
CASSQARGQSSYEQYF,TGTGCCAGCAGCCAGGCCCGGGGACAGTCCTCCTACGAGCAGTACTTC,NA,16,TRBJ2-7,TRBV14,TRBD1
CASSSRQLNTEAFF,TGTGCCAGCAGCTCCCGACAGTTGAACACTGAAGCTTTCTTT,NA,14,TRBJ1-1,TRBV7-2,NA
CASSLDRLPPDTQYF,TGTGCCAGCAGCTTGGACCGTTTGCCCCCAGATACGCAGTATTTT,NA,15,TRBJ2-3,TRBV5-6,NA
CATSNSGGAYNEQFF,TGTGCCACCAGCAATAGCGGGGGGGCCTACAATGAGCAGTTCTTC,NA,15,TRBJ2-1,TRBV15,TRBD2
CASSVGPHYEQFF,TGTGCCAGCAGCGTGGGTCCGCACTATGAGCAGTTCTTC,NA,13,TRBJ2-1,TRBV9,NA
CASSSGGGHSGNTIYF,TGTGCCAGCAGCTCGGGAGGGGGTCACTCTGGAAACACCATATATTTT,once,16,TRBJ1-3,TRBV5-4,NA
CASSLARGQTIGETQYF,TGCGCCAGCAGCTTGGCCAGGGGGCAGACTATTGGGGAGACCCAGTACTTC,NA,17,TRBJ2-5,TRBV5-1,TRBD1
CASSLVLNNEQFF,TGTGCCAGCAGTTTAGTGCTAAACAATGAGCAGTTCTTC,NA,13,TRBJ2-1,TRBV12-3/TRBV12-4,NA
CASRSLQAGRNYGYTF,TGTGCCAGCAGATCCCTACAGGCAGGGAGAAACTATGGCTACACCTTC,NA,16,TRBJ1-2,TRBV2,NA
CASRGAPQETQYF,TGTGCTAGTCGGGGGGCCCCCCAAGAGACCCAGTACTTC,NA,13,TRBJ2-5,TRBV12-5,NA
CASSYRDRKDTEAFF,TGCGCCAGCAGCTACCGGGACAGGAAGGACACTGAAGCTTTCTTT,NA,15,TRBJ1-1,TRBV4-1,TRBD1
CASSPRTGLNTEAFF,TGCGCCAGCAGCCCACGGACAGGCCTGAACACTGAAGCTTTCTTT,once,15,TRBJ1-1,TRBV4-1,TRBD1
CASSSPPVAGASTDTQYF,TGTGCCAGCAGCTCACCACCGGTAGCGGGGGCTAGCACAGATACGCAGTATTTT,NA,18,TRBJ2-3,TRBV7-9,TRBD2
CASSHQTGTGGISFF,TGTGCCAGCAGCCATCAAACCGGGACAGGGGGCATCAGTTTCTTC,NA,15,TRBJ2-1,TRBV7-8,TRBD1
CASSGSGGPSITQYF,TGTGCCAGCAGCGGTAGCGGGGGGCCTTCAATCACGCAGTATTTT,NA,15,TRBJ2-3,TRBV11-2,TRBD2
CATSDSALSDTGELFF,TGTGCCACCAGTGACTCCGCCCTATCGGACACCGGGGAGCTGTTTTTT,NA,16,TRBJ2-2,TRBV24-1,NA
CASSSSVGDLTGELFF,TGCGCCAGCAGCTCCTCCGTGGGCGATTTGACCGGGGAGCTGTTTTTT,NA,16,TRBJ2-2,TRBV4-3,NA
CASSPQGGELFF,TGTGCCAGCAGCCCACAGGGCGGGGAGCTGTTTTTT,NA,12,TRBJ2-2,TRBV11-2,NA
CSVENRATNEKLFF,TGCAGCGTGGAGAACAGGGCGACTAATGAAAAACTGTTTTTT,NA,14,TRBJ1-4,TRBV29-1,NA
CASSQERAGADTQYF,TGCGCCAGCAGCCAAGAACGAGCGGGGGCCGATACGCAGTATTTT,NA,15,TRBJ2-3,TRBV4-3,TRBD2
CSARRREAYEQYF,TGCAGTGCTAGGCGCAGGGAGGCCTACGAGCAGTACTTC,NA,13,TRBJ2-7,TRBV20-1,NA
CASNPEGAGTEAFF,TGTGCCAGCAACCCGGAGGGAGCGGGCACTGAAGCTTTCTTT,NA,14,TRBJ1-1,TRBV9,NA
CASSSTDQETQYF,TGTGCCAGCAGCTCGACAGACCAAGAGACCCAGTACTTC,NA,13,TRBJ2-5,TRBV13,NA
CASSYGSGGSEAFF,TGTGCCAGCAGTTACGGGAGTGGGGGCTCTGAAGCTTTCTTT,NA,14,TRBJ1-1,TRBV6-5,NA
CASSTEAEETQYF,TGTGCCAGCAGCACAGAGGCCGAGGAGACCCAGTACTTC,NA,13,TRBJ2-5,TRBV7-9,NA
CASSFSKGLEQYF,TGCGCCAGCAGCTTCAGTAAGGGTCTCGAGCAGTACTTC,NA,13,TRBJ2-7,TRBV4-1,NA
CASSFGGLETQYF,TGTGCCAGCAGCTTCGGGGGCTTGGAGACCCAGTACTTC,NA,13,TRBJ2-5,TRBV7-9,NA